This T cell receptor beta chain is from a study of memory CD4+ T cells and cytomegalovirus serostatus. Single viable CD3+CD4+CD8-CD45RO+ cells were sorted as the memory CD4+ T cells. Trimming took 7 bases from V and 7 from J, leaving 23 bases between them. This CDR3 comprises 15 residues. CDR1 is SNHLY, CDR2 FYNNEI, per germline. Clones were sequenced by immunoSEQ multiplex PCR, and TCRdb holds only the in-frame ones, with some missing. Of 40,000 to 55,000 clones in the sample, about 86% were seen once. Sequenced: memory CD4+ T cells from blood. This clonotype originated in an adult in good health and CMV-seropositive. J is TRBJ2-7 and V is TRBV2; D possibly uses TRBD1 or TRBD2 (6 bases each). This CDR3 reads CASTVPGGGPEEQYF. The CDR3 coding sequence is TGTGCCAGCACTGTCCCAGGAGGGGGGCCAGAAGAGCAGTACTTC.